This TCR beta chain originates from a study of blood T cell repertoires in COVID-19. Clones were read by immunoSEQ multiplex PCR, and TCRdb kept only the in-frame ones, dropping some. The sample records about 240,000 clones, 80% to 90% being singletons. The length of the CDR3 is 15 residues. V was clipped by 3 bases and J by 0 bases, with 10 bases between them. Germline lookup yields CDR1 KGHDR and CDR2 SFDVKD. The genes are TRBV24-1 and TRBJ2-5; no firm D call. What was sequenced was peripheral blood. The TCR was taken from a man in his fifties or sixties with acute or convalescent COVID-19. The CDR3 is CATSDPVRYQETQYF. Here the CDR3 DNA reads TGTGCCACCAGTGATCCTGTCCGGTACCAAGAGACCCAGTACTTC.